This T cell receptor (beta chain) was obtained from a study of T cells in Graves' hyperthyroidism and ophthalmopathy. Fresh peripheral blood, roughly 10 ml, was the source of the PBMCs. Trimming removed 3 bases from V and 1 base from J; junction bases left unmatched: 21. Germline V gene data show CDR1 as DFQATT and CDR2 as SNEGSKA (reference sequence). CDR3 size: 20 residues. Amplification yielded TCR beta CDR3 regions, with RNA transcripts as the source. The TCR CDR3 was amplified in a first-round RT-PCR using the HTBI primer set. TCRdb processed the multiplex PCR reads anew with MiXCR; each CDR3 protein has one entry. This sample has 540,000 or so distinct CDR3 sequences, with roughly 14% found just once. Worth noting for this clonotype: Its antigen remains unknown.

Study results and caveats: Blood also contained most expanded thyroid clonotypes above 0.001. Ophthalmopathy, as predicted by the model, came a median about seven months after the prediction.

The TCR was taken from a woman under 40 with Graves' hyperthyroidism. The V call is TRBV20-1, the J call TRBJ2-1; 7 nucleotides line up with TRBD2. The sample taken for sequencing was blood. CDR3 region: CSASGMGGRYHGGSYNEQFF. The DNA of the CDR3 is TGCAGTGCTAGTGGGATGGGCGGGAGATATCATGGGGGATCCTACAATGAGCAGTTCTTC.